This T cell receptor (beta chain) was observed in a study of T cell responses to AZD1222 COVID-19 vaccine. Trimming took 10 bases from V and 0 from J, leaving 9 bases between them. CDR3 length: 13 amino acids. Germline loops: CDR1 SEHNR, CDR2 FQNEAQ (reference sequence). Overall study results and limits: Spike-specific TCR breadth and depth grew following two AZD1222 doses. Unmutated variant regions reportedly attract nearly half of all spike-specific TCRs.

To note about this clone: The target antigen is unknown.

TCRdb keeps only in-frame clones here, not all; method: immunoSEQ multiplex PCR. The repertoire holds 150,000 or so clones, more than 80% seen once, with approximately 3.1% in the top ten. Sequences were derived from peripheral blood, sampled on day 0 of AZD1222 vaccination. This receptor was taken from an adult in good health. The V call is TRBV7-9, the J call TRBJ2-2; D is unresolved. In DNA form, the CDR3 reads TGTGCCAAAGGCATCTCGAACACCGGGGAGCTGTTTTTT. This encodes CAKGISNTGELFF.